These 21 T cell receptor beta chains came from one sample sequenced in a study of PD-L1 blockade in urothelial cancer. The method was immunoSEQ multiplex PCR; TCRdb's version includes in-frame clones alone and lacks a portion of them. Among 35,000 or so clones listed, about a third were seen once. Sequencing was performed on tumor tissue, taken before atezolizumab (anti-PD-L1) treatment. All receptors come from a man aged 60 to 69 with urothelial cancer.

CDR3 nucleotide sequence: TGTGCCAGCAGCCAAACAGGGTCCTACGAGCAGTACTTC. Amino acid sequence: CASSQTGSYEQYF. The rearrangement links TRBV16 to TRBJ2-7; possibly TRBD1 for D (6 bases). The CDR3 sequence is 13 residues long. Trimming took 2 bases from V and 1 from J, leaving 6 bases between them. Per germline, CDR1 KGHSY and CDR2 FQNENV.

The CDR3 bases are TGTGCCAGCAGCCGAGACCGTGACTCTGGAAACACCATATATTTT. Protein product: CASSRDRDSGNTIYF. The chain couples TRBV6-8 to TRBJ1-3; D not resolved. The length of the CDR3 is 15 residues. V was pared by 6 bases and J by 0 bases, with 12 bases between. Looked up from germline, CDR1 is MNHGY and CDR2 is SAAAGT.

V is TRBV9 and J is TRBJ2-2, with TRBD2 identical over 7 bases. Per germline, CDR1 SGDLS and CDR2 YYNGEE. V lost 3 bases, J lost 5 bases, and 7 bases stayed unmatched. The CDR3 has 15 residues. The CDR3, as DNA: TGTGCCAGCAGCGAGCGGGACGGTGGGACCGGGGAGCTGTTTTTT. Protein product: CASSERDGGTGELFF.

V usage is TRBV19 and J usage is TRBJ1-1; maybe TRBD1 (6 bases). Trimming pared 7 bases from V and 4 bases from J, leaving 7 bases between. The V gene's germline CDR1 is LNHDA and CDR2 SQIVND (reference sequence). The CDR3 loop spans 11 amino acids. The CDR3 sequence: CASTGATEAFF. CDR3 in DNA: TGTGCCAGTACGGGGGCCACTGAAGCTTTCTTT. Based on the CDR3 plus reference TRBV19 and TRBJ1-1, the full variable domain is DGGITQSPKYLFRKEGQNVTLSCEQNLNHDAMYWYRQDPGQGLRLIYYSQIVNDFQKGDIAEGYSVSREKKESFPLTVTSAQKNPTAFYLCASTGATEAFFGQGTRLTVV.

The chain joins TRBV9 to TRBJ2-1; 11 nucleotides line up with TRBD2. CDR1 SGDLS and CDR2 YYNGEE come from the germline V gene. The CDR3 spans 15 residues. V was pared by 4 bases and J by 9 bases, with 9 bases of the junction left unmatched. As DNA, the CDR3 is TGTGCCAGCAGCCCGACTAGCGGGGAGGGAGTTGAGCAGTTCTTC. Translation: CASSPTSGEGVEQFF.

The chain uses TRBV30 and TRBJ1-5, with TRBD1 as a possible D gene (5 bases). V lost 2 bases and J 4 bases, leaving 18 bases between the germline ends. CDR3 size: 16 residues. Germline V gene data show CDR1 as GTSNPN and CDR2 as SVGIG (reference sequence). The chain's CDR3 is CAWSRGPGIRNQPQHF. The DNA of the CDR3 is TGTGCCTGGAGTCGAGGGCCAGGGATTCGAAATCAGCCCCAGCATTTT.

This rearrangement joins TRBV19 to TRBJ2-1; the match to TRBD1 covers 9 bases. Germline-derived CDR1 and CDR2 are LNHDA and SQIVND (reference sequence). J gave up 9 bases and V 3 bases, and 6 bases lay outside the gene matches. The CDR3 length is 14 residues. CDR3 loop: CASSMGQGLGEQFF. The DNA for the CDR3 is TGTGCCAGTAGTATGGGACAGGGCCTAGGTGAGCAGTTCTTC.

CDR3 region: CASFPAGGTSTDTQYF. In DNA, the CDR3 is TGTGCCAGCTTTCCAGCAGGGGGAACTAGCACAGATACGCAGTATTTT. The rearrangement links TRBV6-8 to TRBJ2-3, with 7 nucleotides matching TRBD1. Germline V gives CDR1 MNHGY, CDR2 SAAAGT. The CDR3 loop spans 16 amino acids. After removal of 8 bases from V and 0 bases from J, the junction contained 11 bases not matched to a gene.

This chain links TRBV7-6 with TRBJ2-1, with 13 positions matching TRBD2. V lost 5 bases, J lost 9 bases, and 7 bases stayed unmatched. The CDR3 is 15 residues long. The germline gives CDR1 SGHVS, CDR2 FNYEAQ. The CDR3, as DNA: TGTGCCAGCAGCCCCGGACTAGCGGGGGCCAGTGAGCAGTTCTTC. Translating gives CASSPGLAGASEQFF.

This clone was seen only a few times. CDR3 sequence: CASSLRASLSTDTQYF. The CDR3 DNA sequence: TGTGCCAGCAGCTTAAGAGCCAGTCTAAGCACAGATACGCAGTATTTT. The V gene is TRBV7-5, the J gene TRBJ2-3. TRBV7-5 constitutes a pseudogene. The CDR3 is 16 residues long.

This clone occurred a few times. The chain couples TRBV9 to TRBJ2-1; 7 bases align to TRBD1. Per germline, CDR1 SGDLS and CDR2 YYNGEE. CDR3 length: 13 amino acids. J gave up 5 bases and V 7 bases, and 6 bases lay outside the gene matches. CDR3 DNA sequence: TGTGCCAGCGCGAACGACAGGGACAATGAGCAGTTCTTC. Residues: CASANDRDNEQFF.

This chain links TRBV5-1 with TRBJ2-1; 9 nucleotides agree with TRBD2. CDR3 length: 15 amino acids. The ends lost 8 bases at V and 2 bases at J; junction bases unmatched: 8. The germline CDR1 and CDR2 sequences are SGHRS and YFSETQ. CDR3 in amino acids: CASSPSGTTYNEQFF. CDR3 nucleotide sequence: TGCGCCAGTTCCCCTAGCGGGACCACCTACAATGAGCAGTTCTTC.

This sequence joins TRBV30 and TRBJ2-2; no clear D. V lost 3 bases and J lost 9, with 8 bases in between. Germline V gives CDR1 GTSNPN, CDR2 SVGIG (reference sequence). The CDR3 runs 11 residues. The CDR3 loop reads CAWRIRRELFF. The CDR3, as DNA: TGTGCCTGGAGGATCAGGAGGGAGCTGTTTTTT. Based on the CDR3 plus reference TRBV30 and TRBJ2-2, the full variable domain is SQTIHQWPATLVQPVGSPLSLECTVEGTSNPNLYWYRQAAGRGLQLLFYSVGIGQISSEVPQNLSASRPQDRQFILSSKKLLLSDSGFYLCAWRIRRELFFGEGSRLTVL.

This chain uses TRBV10-1 with TRBJ2-3; D call uncertain. The CDR3 runs 15 residues. Germline V gives CDR1 WNHNN, CDR2 SYGVQD (reference sequence). The V and J ends lost 5 bases and 4 bases respectively, with 16 bases between them. The CDR3 coding sequence is TGCGCCAGCAGTCCGGGCTCAACGGCGGCAGATACGCAGTATTTT. Protein product: CASSPGSTAADTQYF.

The J gene is TRBJ2-7, the V gene TRBV28, with TRBD1 matching 10 bases. The CDR3 sequence is 15 residues long. Trimming removed 3 bases from V and 1 base from J; junction bases left unmatched: 3. Germline-derived CDR1 and CDR2 are MDHEN and SYDVKM. CDR3 amino acids: CASSFLDRGSYEQYF. In DNA form, the CDR3 reads TGTGCCAGCAGTTTTTTGGACAGGGGGTCCTACGAGCAGTACTTC. Full variable domain (remainder filled in from reference TRBV28 and TRBJ2-7): DVKVTQSSRYLVKRTGEKVFLECVQDMDHENMFWYRQDPGLGLRLIYFSYDVKMKEKGDIPEGYSVSREKKERFSLILESASTNQTSMYLCASSFLDRGSYEQYFGPGTRLTVT.

V usage is TRBV19 and J usage is TRBJ2-1, with D possibly being TRBD1 (6 bases). The CDR3 extends over 15 amino acids. Germline V CDR1 and CDR2: LNHDA, SQIVND (reference sequence). The V end was cut by 6 bases, the J end by 6 bases, with 18 bases between. CDR3: CASSQGPVALNEQFF. The CDR3 bases are TGTGCCAGTAGCCAGGGGCCCGTAGCCCTCAATGAGCAGTTCTTC.

The chain has TRBV5-1 and TRBJ1-2; D perhaps matches TRBD1 (5 bases). Deletions cut 5 bases from V and 4 bases from J, with 15 bases between. Germline V gene lookup returns CDR1 SGHRS and CDR2 YFSETQ. The CDR3 consists of 14 residues. The CDR3 spells CASRETGGGYGYTF. The CDR3 DNA is TGCGCCAGCAGGGAGACGGGGGGTGGCTATGGCTACACCTTC.

This clone was found many times. The chain carries TRBV6-8 and TRBJ1-5; 7 positions match TRBD1. The V and J ends lost 5 bases and 5 bases, in that order; junction bases with no gene match: 3. The CDR3 has 13 amino acids. CDR1 MNHGY and CDR2 SAAAGT come from the germline V gene. The CDR3 spells CASSRDSYQPQHF. The CDR3 DNA reads as TGTGCCAGCAGTCGGGACAGTTATCAGCCCCAGCATTTT.

V and J are TRBV19 and TRBJ1-1; TRBD1 matches at 10 bases. This CDR3 has 12 residues. V shed 5 bases and J 11 bases; nucleotides not matched to a gene: 5. Per germline, CDR1 LNHDA and CDR2 SQIVND (reference sequence). The CDR3 bases are TGTGCCAGTAGTGACAGGGGGCGAGGGGCTTTCTTT. Its protein product is CASSDRGRGAFF.

This clone was seen a handful of times. The junction departs from the called germline gene at one end, perhaps through a read error. The rearrangement links TRBV19 to TRBJ2-3; D not resolved. This CDR3 spans 13 amino acids. Germline assignment: CDR1 LNHDA and CDR2 SQIVND (reference sequence). The CDR3 loop is CASSMGQKDTQYF. CDR3 DNA: TGTGCCAGCAGTATGGGCCAAAAAGATACGCAGTATTTT.

The V call is TRBV5-1, the J call TRBJ2-4, with 7 bases aligning to TRBD2. Germline assignment: CDR1 SGHRS and CDR2 YFSETQ. V dropped 4 bases and J dropped 9; count of bases not matched to a gene: 13. The CDR3 spans 15 residues. The CDR3 here is CASSLGGVELFIQYF. The CDR3 DNA reads TGCGCCAGCAGCCTGGGAGGGGTTGAATTATTCATTCAGTACTTC.